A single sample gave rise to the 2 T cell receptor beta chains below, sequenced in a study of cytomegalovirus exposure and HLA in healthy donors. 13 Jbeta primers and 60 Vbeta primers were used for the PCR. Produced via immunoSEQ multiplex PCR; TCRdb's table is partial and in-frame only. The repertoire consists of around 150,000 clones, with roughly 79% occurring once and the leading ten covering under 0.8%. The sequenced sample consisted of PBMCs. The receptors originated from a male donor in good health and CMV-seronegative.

DNA for the CDR3: TGTGCCAGCAACCCCAGGGGAGCACTGGGCGGCTACACCTTC. It yields the protein CASNPRGALGGYTF. The chain has TRBV7-9 and TRBJ1-2; tentative D call: TRBD1 (6 bases). The CDR3 length is 14 residues. Germline loops: CDR1 SEHNR, CDR2 FQNEAQ (reference sequence). V lost 7 bases to trimming and J lost 8 bases, with 20 bases between them.

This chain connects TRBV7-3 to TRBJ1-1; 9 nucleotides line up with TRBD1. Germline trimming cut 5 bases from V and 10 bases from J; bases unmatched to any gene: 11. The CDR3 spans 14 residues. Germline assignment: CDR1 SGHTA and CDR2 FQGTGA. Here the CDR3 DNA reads TGTGCCAGCAGCCCGACCGGGACAGGGAGAATAGCTTTCTTT. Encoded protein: CASSPTGTGRIAFF.